This TCR beta chain was sequenced in a study of T cell responses to AZD1222 COVID-19 vaccine. Study conclusions and caveats: Reportedly, nearly half the spike-specific TCRs target unmutated variant regions.

Clones were sequenced by immunoSEQ multiplex PCR, and TCRdb holds only the in-frame ones, with some missing. Among over 130,000 clones listed, more than 80% were seen once. Germline V gene data show CDR1 as MNHEY and CDR2 as SVGAGI. Trimming cost V 0 bases and J 5 bases; bases outside gene matches: 3. The CDR3 runs to 15 residues. On this clone: As yet, its antigen is unknown.

The V and J genes are TRBV6-5 and TRBJ1-4, with 7 bases that match TRBD1. The sequences come from peripheral blood, collected 28 days after the second AZD1222 dose. The source of this sequence is an adult who received the AZD1222 COVID-19 vaccine. This CDR3 reads CASSYSPGGNEKLFF. The CDR3 coding sequence is TGTGCCAGCAGTTACTCTCCAGGGGGAAATGAAAAACTGTTTTTT.